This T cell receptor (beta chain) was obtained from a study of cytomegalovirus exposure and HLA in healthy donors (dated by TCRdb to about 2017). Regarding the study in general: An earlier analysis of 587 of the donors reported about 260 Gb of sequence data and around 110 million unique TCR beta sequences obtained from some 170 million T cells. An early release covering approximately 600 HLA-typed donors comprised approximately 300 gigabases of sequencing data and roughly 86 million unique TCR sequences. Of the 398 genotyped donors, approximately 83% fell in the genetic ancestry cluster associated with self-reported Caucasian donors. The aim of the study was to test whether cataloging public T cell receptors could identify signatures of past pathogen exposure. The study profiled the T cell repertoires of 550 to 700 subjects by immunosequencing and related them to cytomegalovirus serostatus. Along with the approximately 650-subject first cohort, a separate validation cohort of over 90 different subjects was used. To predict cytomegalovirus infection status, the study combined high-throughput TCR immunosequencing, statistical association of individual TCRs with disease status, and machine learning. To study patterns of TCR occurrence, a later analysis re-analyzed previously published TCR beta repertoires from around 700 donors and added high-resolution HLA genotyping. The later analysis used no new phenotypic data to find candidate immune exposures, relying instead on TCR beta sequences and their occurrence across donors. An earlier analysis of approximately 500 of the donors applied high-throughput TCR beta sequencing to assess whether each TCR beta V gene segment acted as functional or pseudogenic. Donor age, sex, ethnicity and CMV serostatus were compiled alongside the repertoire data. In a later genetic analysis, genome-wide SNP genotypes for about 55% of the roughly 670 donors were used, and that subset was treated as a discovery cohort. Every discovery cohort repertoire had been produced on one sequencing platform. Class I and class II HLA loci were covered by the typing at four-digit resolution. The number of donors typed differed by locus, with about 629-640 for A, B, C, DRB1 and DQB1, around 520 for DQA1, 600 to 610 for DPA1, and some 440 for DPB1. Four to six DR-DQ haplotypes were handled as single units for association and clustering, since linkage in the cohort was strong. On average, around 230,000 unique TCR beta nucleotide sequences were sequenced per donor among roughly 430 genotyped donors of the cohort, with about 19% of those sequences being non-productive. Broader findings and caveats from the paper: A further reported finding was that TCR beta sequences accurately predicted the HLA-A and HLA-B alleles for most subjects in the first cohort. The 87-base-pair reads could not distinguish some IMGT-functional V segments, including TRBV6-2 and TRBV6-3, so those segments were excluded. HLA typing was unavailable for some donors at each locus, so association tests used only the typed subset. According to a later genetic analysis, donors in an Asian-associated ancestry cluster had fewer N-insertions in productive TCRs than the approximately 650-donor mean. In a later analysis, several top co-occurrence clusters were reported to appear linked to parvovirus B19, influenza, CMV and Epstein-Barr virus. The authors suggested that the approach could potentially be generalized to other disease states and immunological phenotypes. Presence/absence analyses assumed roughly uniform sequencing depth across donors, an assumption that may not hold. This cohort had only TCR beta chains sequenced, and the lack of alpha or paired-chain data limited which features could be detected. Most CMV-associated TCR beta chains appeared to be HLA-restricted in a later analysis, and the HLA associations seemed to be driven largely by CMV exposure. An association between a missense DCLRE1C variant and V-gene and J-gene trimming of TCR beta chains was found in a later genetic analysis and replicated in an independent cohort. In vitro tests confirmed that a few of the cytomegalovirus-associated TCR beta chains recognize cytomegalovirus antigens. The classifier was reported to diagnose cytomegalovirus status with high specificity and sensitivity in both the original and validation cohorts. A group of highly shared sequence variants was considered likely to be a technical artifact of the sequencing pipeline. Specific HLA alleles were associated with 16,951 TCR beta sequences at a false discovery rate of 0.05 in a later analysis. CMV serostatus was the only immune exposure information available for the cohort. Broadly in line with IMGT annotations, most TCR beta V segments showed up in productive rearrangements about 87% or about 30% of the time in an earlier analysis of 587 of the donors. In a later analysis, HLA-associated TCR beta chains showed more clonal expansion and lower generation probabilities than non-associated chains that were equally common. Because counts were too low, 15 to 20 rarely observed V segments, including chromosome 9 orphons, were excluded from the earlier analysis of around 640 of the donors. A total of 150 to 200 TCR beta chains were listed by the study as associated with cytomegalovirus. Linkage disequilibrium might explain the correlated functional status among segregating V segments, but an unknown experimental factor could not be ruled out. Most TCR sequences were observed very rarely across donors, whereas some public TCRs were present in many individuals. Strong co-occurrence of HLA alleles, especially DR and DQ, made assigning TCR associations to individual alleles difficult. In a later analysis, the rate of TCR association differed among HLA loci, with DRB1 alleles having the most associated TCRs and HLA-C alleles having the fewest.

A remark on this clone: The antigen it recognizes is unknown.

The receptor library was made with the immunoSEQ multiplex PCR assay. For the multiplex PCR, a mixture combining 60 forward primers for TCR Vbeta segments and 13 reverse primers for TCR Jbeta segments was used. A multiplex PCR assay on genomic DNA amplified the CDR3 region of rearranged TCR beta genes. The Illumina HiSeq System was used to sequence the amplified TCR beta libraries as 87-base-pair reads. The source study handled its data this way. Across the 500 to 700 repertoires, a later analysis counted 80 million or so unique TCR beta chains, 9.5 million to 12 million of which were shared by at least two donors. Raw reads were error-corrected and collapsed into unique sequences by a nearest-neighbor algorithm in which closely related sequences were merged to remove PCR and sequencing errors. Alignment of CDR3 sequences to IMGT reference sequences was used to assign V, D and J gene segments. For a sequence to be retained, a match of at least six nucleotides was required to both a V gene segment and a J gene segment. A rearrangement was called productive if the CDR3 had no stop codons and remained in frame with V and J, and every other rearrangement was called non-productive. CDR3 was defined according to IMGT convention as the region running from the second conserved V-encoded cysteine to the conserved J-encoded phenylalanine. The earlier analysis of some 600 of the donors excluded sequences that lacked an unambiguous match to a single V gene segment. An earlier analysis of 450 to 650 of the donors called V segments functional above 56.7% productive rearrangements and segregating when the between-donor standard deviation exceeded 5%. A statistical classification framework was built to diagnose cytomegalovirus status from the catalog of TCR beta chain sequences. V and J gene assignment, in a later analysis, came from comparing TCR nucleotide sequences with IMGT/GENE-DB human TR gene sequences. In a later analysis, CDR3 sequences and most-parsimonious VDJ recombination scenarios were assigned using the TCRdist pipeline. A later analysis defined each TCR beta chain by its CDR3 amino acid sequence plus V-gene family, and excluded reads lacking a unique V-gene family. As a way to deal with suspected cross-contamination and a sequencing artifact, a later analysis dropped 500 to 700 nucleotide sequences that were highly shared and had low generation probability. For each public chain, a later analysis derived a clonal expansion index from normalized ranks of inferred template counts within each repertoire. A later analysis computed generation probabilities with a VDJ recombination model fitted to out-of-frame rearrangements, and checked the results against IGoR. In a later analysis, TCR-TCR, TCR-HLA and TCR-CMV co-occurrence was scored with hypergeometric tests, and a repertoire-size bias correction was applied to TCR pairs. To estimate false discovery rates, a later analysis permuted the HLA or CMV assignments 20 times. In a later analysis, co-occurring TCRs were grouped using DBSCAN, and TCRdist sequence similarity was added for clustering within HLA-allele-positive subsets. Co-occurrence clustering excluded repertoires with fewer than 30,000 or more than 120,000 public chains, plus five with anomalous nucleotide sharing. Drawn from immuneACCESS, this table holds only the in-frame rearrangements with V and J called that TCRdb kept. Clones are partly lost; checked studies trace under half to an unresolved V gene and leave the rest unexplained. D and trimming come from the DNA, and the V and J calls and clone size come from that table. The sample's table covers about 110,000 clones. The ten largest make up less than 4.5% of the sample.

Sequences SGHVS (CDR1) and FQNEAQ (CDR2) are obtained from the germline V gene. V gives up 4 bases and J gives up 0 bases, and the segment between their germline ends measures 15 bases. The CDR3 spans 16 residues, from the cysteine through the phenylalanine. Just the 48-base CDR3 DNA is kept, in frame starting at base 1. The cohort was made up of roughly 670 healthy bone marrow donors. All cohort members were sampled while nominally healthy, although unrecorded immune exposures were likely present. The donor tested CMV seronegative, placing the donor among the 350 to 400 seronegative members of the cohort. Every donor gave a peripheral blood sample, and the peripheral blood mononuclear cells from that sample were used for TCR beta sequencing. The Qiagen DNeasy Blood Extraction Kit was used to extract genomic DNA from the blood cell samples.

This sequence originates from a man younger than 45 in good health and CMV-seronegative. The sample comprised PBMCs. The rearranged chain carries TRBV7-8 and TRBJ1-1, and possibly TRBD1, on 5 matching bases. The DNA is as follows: TGTGCCAGCAGCTGGGGTGGGGGGTCGATGAACACTGAAGCTTTCTTT. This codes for CASSWGGGSMNTEAFF.